The present entry profiles one T cell receptor (beta chain) with its context. Mouse germline and gene names are used. Read data end 4 residues before the CDR3 end; the end is taken from the germline J gene. This CDR3 is built from 15 residues. Germline V gives CDR1 FNHDT, CDR2 SITEND (reference sequence). Unmatched junction bases numbered 7, after V lost 5 bases and J lost 6 bases. The data are from a study of CD8+ T cells in alopecia areata. Sequencing relied on a cDNA template that was reverse transcribed from extracted RNA. The table came from immunoSEQ multiplex PCR; TCRdb's copy has only in-frame clones and leaves some out. Reported are about 270,000 clones, none seen only once; the ten largest carry less than 1.5%. CD4, CD8alpha, NKG2D, NKG2ACE and other markers guided sorting of pooled cutaneous lymph node cells.

Sequenced input: CD4+ T cells sorted from a lymph node. The chain employs TRBV19 and TRBJ2-1; TRBD2 matches 11 bases. The TCR comes from a C3H/HeJ mouse with alopecia areata. Strain haplotype at MHC: H2-k. The CDR3 reads CASSRGTGGGAEQFF. The covered CDR3 bases are TGTGCCAGCAGCCGCGGGACTGGGGGAGGTGCT.